This T cell receptor beta chain was captured by sequencing in a study of PD-L1 blockade in urothelial cancer. Study overall: Earlier, patients had received 0 to 3 chemotherapy regimens. There were a median of about 140,000 T cells in blood samples.

Time point indicated: pretreatment peripheral blood. Between 1 and 8 samples per patient were obtained, pretreatment and on-treatment. The CDR3 contains 14 residues. With 4 bases clipped from V and 5 bases from J, the junction kept 6 bases outside the gene matches. Germline V CDR1 and CDR2: SGHNT, YYREEE (reference sequence). The method was immunoSEQ multiplex PCR; TCRdb's version includes in-frame clones alone and lacks a portion of them. Seen here are tens of thousands of clones, about 90% observed once, and the top ten hold under 2%. This receptor was obtained from a man aged 60 to 75 with urothelial cancer. The starting material was PBMCs, obtained around atezolizumab (anti-PD-L1) treatment. The chain combines TRBV5-4 with TRBJ2-1; the match to TRBD1 covers 7 bases. The DNA for the CDR3 is TGTGCCAGCAGCGACGGGACAGCTGACAATGAGCAGTTCTTC. This encodes CASSDGTADNEQFF. The full variable domain, rest sourced from reference TRBV5-4 and TRBJ2-1, is ETGVTQSPTHLIKTRGQQVTLRCSSQSGHNTVSWYQQALGQGPQFIFQYYREEENGRGNFPPRFSGLQFPNYSSELNVNALELDDSALYLCASSDGTADNEQFFGPGTRLTVL.